Presented here are 30 T cell receptor beta chains from one specimen sequenced in a study of blood T cell repertoires in COVID-19. The data were produced by immunoSEQ multiplex PCR, yet TCRdb's version contains in-frame clones alone and is incomplete. The sample records 300,000 or so clones, about 90% being singletons. The material sequenced was PBMCs or T cells enriched from blood (not recorded which). The receptors come from a young woman who had recovered from COVID-19.

The rearrangement joins TRBV5-1 to TRBJ2-1; D gene ambiguous. The CDR3 runs 16 residues. Germline-derived CDR1 and CDR2 are SGHRS and YFSETQ. V was shortened by 3 bases and J by 2 bases, with 15 bases between the two germline ends. The CDR3 nucleotides are TGCGCCAGCAGCTCCCGAGGTAGTCCAGCCTACAATGAGCAGTTCTTC. This encodes CASSSRGSPAYNEQFF. The variable domain in full, completed from reference TRBV5-1 and TRBJ2-1, reads KAGVTQTPRYLIKTRGQQVTLSCSPISGHRSVSWYQQTPGQGLQFLFEYFSETQRNKGNFPGRFSGRQFSNSRSEMNVSTLELGDSALYLCASSSRGSPAYNEQFFGPGTRLTVL.

The chain recombines TRBV6-5 with TRBJ2-3; TRBD1 aligns across 8 bases. Per germline, CDR1 MNHEY and CDR2 SVGAGI. Trimming at V came to 8 bases and at J to 0 bases, leaving 7 bases not matched to a gene. The CDR3 loop spans 15 amino acids. The CDR3 region has the DNA TGTGCCAGCGGGGTACGGGACAGGAGCACAGATACGCAGTATTTT. Amino acids: CASGVRDRSTDTQYF.

This chain uses TRBV5-4 with TRBJ1-1; unclear D gene. The CDR3 extends over 14 amino acids. V lost 4 bases to trimming and J lost 1 base, with 11 bases between them. In germline, CDR1 is SGHNT, CDR2 YYREEE (reference sequence). CDR3 in DNA: TGTGCCAGCAGCCCGTTAACAGCGAACACTGAAGCTTTCTTT. This codes for CASSPLTANTEAFF.

The J gene is TRBJ2-3, the V gene TRBV15; 7 bases are a match to TRBD2. V lost 8 bases to trimming and J lost 4 bases; unmatched junction nucleotides: 6. The CDR3 totals 13 residues. Per germline, CDR1 LNHNV and CDR2 YYDKDF (reference sequence). Here the CDR3 reads CATPGRGADTQYF. CDR3 nucleotides: TGTGCCACCCCGGGACGGGGGGCAGATACGCAGTATTTT.

This clone was picked up one time. DNA of the CDR3: TGTGCCAGCAGTGAAGCGACAGGGTTCCGGAATTCACCCCTCCACTTT. Translation: CASSEATGFRNSPLHF. The gene calls are TRBV6-1 and TRBJ1-6; 7 nucleotides agree with TRBD1. Germline V gene sequence: CDR1 MNHNS, CDR2 SASEGT. The V gene end was trimmed by 0 bases and the J gene end by 7 bases; junction bases not matched to a gene: 6. The CDR3 loop spans 16 amino acids.

The rearrangement joins TRBV5-6 to TRBJ2-4; 9 positions match TRBD1. This CDR3 region has 18 residues. J gave up 3 bases and V 4 bases, and 14 bases lay outside the gene matches. Germline loops: CDR1 SGHDT, CDR2 YYEEEE. The chain's CDR3 is CASSTGTGKSTIKNIQYF. The DNA for the CDR3 is TGTGCCAGCAGCACTGGGACAGGGAAATCCACCATCAAAAACATTCAGTACTTC.

This sequence joins TRBV28 and TRBJ1-1; 8 positions match TRBD1. Germline V gene data show CDR1 as MDHEN and CDR2 as SYDVKM. The CDR3 runs to 18 residues. J lost 3 bases, V lost 5 bases, and 17 bases had no gene match. The CDR3, as DNA: TGTGCCAGCAGTCCCACCCTCCACACAGGGGGAAGGGACACTGAAGCTTTCTTT. This codes for CASSPTLHTGGRDTEAFF.

The V call is TRBV29-1, the J call TRBJ2-7; 7 bases agree with TRBD1. Losses at the gene ends were 6 bases for V and 2 bases for J; bases not matched to a gene: 13. The CDR3 length is 15 residues. Germline V gene data show CDR1 as SQVTM and CDR2 as ANQGSEA. As DNA, the CDR3 is TGCAGCGTGGAAACAGGGGAAGTTAATCCCTACGAGCAGTACTTC. Amino acid sequence: CSVETGEVNPYEQYF.

This clone was detected once. This sequence joins TRBV2 and TRBJ1-6; TRBD1 matches at 8 bases. CDR3 length: 16 amino acids. V shed 6 bases and J 6 bases; nucleotides not matched to a gene: 10. Germline CDR1 SNHLY, CDR2 FYNNEI. The CDR3 protein is CASSSVPGQVNSPLHF. The CDR3, as DNA: TGTGCCAGCAGCAGCGTTCCGGGACAGGTTAATTCACCCCTCCACTTT.

Here the CDR3 DNA reads TGTGCCAGAGGGGGCGCCGATGGCAATCAGCCCCAGCATTTT. Its translation is CARGGADGNQPQHF. The chain carries TRBV19 and TRBJ1-5; TRBD1 agrees at 7 bases. CDR3 length: 14 amino acids. Per the germline V gene, CDR1 is LNHDA and CDR2 is SQIVND (reference sequence). Losses at the gene ends were 9 bases for V and 2 bases for J; bases not matched to a gene: 7.

The V call is TRBV19, the J call TRBJ1-2; tentatively, D is TRBD1 (6 bases). This CDR3 spans 14 amino acids. V lost 7 bases to trimming and J lost 5 bases, with 17 bases between them. Germline assignment: CDR1 LNHDA and CDR2 SQIVND (reference sequence). Written as DNA, the CDR3 is TGTGCCAGTACCCCGGGGGGCGATTTGTATGGCTACACCTTC. It specifies CASTPGGDLYGYTF.

The rearrangement joins TRBV5-1 to TRBJ2-7; D unclear. V lost 1 base and J lost 3, with 20 bases in between. Germline values: CDR1 SGHRS, CDR2 YFSETQ. The CDR3 contains 17 residues. The CDR3 DNA reads TGCGCCAGCAGCTTGTTTACCCGTGGGTCCGGCGGCTACGAGCAGTACTTC. Protein: CASSLFTRGSGGYEQYF. Full variable domain (outside the CDR3, taken from reference TRBV5-1 and TRBJ2-7): KAGVTQTPRYLIKTRGQQVTLSCSPISGHRSVSWYQQTPGQGLQFLFEYFSETQRNKGNFPGRFSGRQFSNSRSEMNVSTLELGDSALYLCASSLFTRGSGGYEQYFGPGTRLTVT.

This clone was seen a handful of times. The CDR3 protein is CASSPQGLRGDNEQFF. DNA of the CDR3: TGTGCCAGCTCACCACAGGGGTTAAGAGGAGACAATGAGCAGTTCTTC. V usage is TRBV18 and J usage is TRBJ2-1; D is perhaps TRBD1 (5 bases). The CDR3 extends over 16 amino acids. Trimming took off 1 base at V and 5 bases at J, with 15 bases between the two ends. The germline V gene encodes CDR1 KGHSH and CDR2 LQKENI.

V and J are TRBV6-5 and TRBJ2-2; no clear D. The germline CDR1 and CDR2 sequences are MNHEY and SVGAGI. The V end was cut by 6 bases, the J end by 2 bases, with 10 bases between. CDR3 length: 14 amino acids. This CDR3 is CASSRLLNTGELFF. The CDR3 DNA reads TGTGCCAGCAGCCGACTTCTTAACACCGGGGAGCTGTTTTTT.

CDR3 DNA: TGTGCCAGCAGTGGACCTAGCGGGGGTACGTTCTACGAGCAGTACTTC. This sequence encodes CASSGPSGGTFYEQYF. This sequence joins TRBV2 and TRBJ2-7, with TRBD2 identical over 10 bases. The germline V gene encodes CDR1 SNHLY and CDR2 FYNNEI. CDR3 length equals 16 residues. J lost 3 bases, V lost 4 bases, and 9 bases had no gene match.

The genes are TRBV15 and TRBJ1-1; D possibly corresponds to TRBD1 (6 bases). V lost 3 bases to trimming and J lost 5 bases, with 19 bases between them. Per the germline V gene, CDR1 is LNHNV and CDR2 is YYDKDF (reference sequence). The CDR3 consists of 16 residues. The CDR3 nucleotides are TGTGCCACCAGCAGGGCCCGAGGACAGATCCGGACTGAAGCTTTCTTT. This translates into CATSRARGQIRTEAFF.

The chain has TRBV29-1 and TRBJ2-1; D call uncertain. Germline CDR1 reads SQVTM; CDR2 reads ANQGSEA. V was shortened by 0 bases and J by 10 bases, with 16 bases between the two germline ends. CDR3 length: 14 amino acids. CDR3 nucleotides: TGCAGCGTTGAAGACGAGGTGCCGCTTAGGGAGCAGTTCTTC. The encoded protein is CSVEDEVPLREQFF.

The chain uses TRBV3-1 (or the pseudogene TRBV3-2) and TRBJ2-7; 12 nucleotides agree with TRBD2. Germline values: CDR1 LGHDT, CDR2 YNNKEL (reference sequence). The CDR3 totals 15 residues. The V gene end was trimmed by 3 bases and the J gene end by 5 bases; junction bases not matched to a gene: 5. CDR3 nucleotides: TGTGCCAGCAGCCAGCGACTAGCGGGGGTTAACGAGCAGTACTTC. This gives the protein CASSQRLAGVNEQYF.

J is TRBJ2-3 and V is TRBV11-2, with a possible D match to TRBD2 (6 bases). Trimming took off 5 bases at V and 1 base at J, with 10 bases between the two ends. The CDR3 runs to 14 residues. CDR1 and CDR2 from the germline V gene are SGHAT and FQNNGV. CDR3 sequence: CASSLQRGTDTQYF. The CDR3 DNA follows: TGTGCCAGCAGCCTCCAGCGGGGCACAGATACGCAGTATTTT.

V is TRBV6-2 or TRBV6-3 and J is TRBJ1-6, with a weak D call TRBD1 (6 bases). The CDR3 runs 14 residues. Germline values: CDR1 MNHEY, CDR2 SVGEGT. V shed 4 bases and J shed 7 bases, with 11 bases lying between them. DNA of the CDR3: TGTGCCAGCAGTTCTGGGACATGGAATTCACCCCTCCACTTT. Translation gives CASSSGTWNSPLHF.

The chain uses TRBV30 and TRBJ1-1; possibly TRBD1 for D (6 bases). Deletions cut 5 bases from V and 0 bases from J, with 10 bases between. CDR3 size: 13 residues. Per the germline V gene, CDR1 is GTSNPN and CDR2 is SVGIG (reference sequence). CDR3 in amino acids: CAWERGLNTEAFF. The CDR3 DNA reads as TGTGCCTGGGAAAGGGGGTTGAACACTGAAGCTTTCTTT.

This clone was seen a handful of times. The rearrangement links TRBV5-5 to TRBJ1-2; 7 nucleotides match TRBD1. The germline V gene has CDR1 SGHKS and CDR2 YYEKEE (reference sequence). The CDR3 totals 14 residues. Trimming removed 4 bases from V and 3 bases from J; junction bases left unmatched: 6. CDR3 in amino acids: CASSPGTADYGYTF. In DNA, the CDR3 is TGTGCCAGCAGCCCAGGGACAGCCGACTATGGCTACACCTTC.

The V call is TRBV4-1, the J call TRBJ1-3, with D maybe TRBD1 (5 bases). The germline V and J ends were trimmed by 3 bases and 0 bases, with 15 bases remaining between them. The germline gives CDR1 MGHRA, CDR2 YSYEKL. The CDR3 length is 17 residues. The CDR3 coding sequence is TGCGCCAGCAGCCAGGGGCAGGCCGTGCTCTCTGGAAACACCATATATTTT. This codes for CASSQGQAVLSGNTIYF.

The chain couples TRBV11-2 to TRBJ1-6; TRBD1 is a possible D gene (6 bases). The CDR3 spans 16 residues. Germline CDR1 SGHAT, CDR2 FQNNGV. Trimming cost V 5 bases and J 0 bases, with 11 bases left between them. The CDR3 DNA reads as TGTGCCAGCAGCCTCCGGACAGTCTCCTATAATTCACCCCTCCACTTT. As protein: CASSLRTVSYNSPLHF.

Notes on this clone: No conserved phenylalanine or tryptophan ends this CDR3, so it is likely a read error. No DNA is shown, since the ends of the CDR3 on it are uncertain; the CDR3 is the one TCRdb lists. The chain uses TRBV24-1 and TRBJ2-4; TRBD2 is the table's D call and was not checked against the DNA. Both ends counted, the CDR3 spans 9 residues. Germline lookup yields CDR1 KGHDR and CDR2 SFDVKD. CDR3 sequence: CATKKAGVR.

Written as DNA, the CDR3 is TGTGCCAGCAGCCAAGACGGTACAACTAATGAAAAACTGTTTTTT. The encoded protein is CASSQDGTTNEKLFF. The chain combines TRBV3-1 (or the pseudogene TRBV3-2) with TRBJ1-4; D is uncertain. In germline, CDR1 is LGHDT, CDR2 YNNKEL (reference sequence). The CDR3 runs to 15 residues. V was clipped by 0 bases and J by 0 bases, with 5 bases between them.

The rearrangement links TRBV5-5 to TRBJ2-5; 9 bases fit TRBD2. The CDR3 spans 16 residues. With V trimmed by 2 bases and J by 3 bases, 8 bases remained unmatched. The germline CDR1 and CDR2 sequences are SGHKS and YYEKEE (reference sequence). This CDR3 reads CASSFLSGGLKETQYF. The CDR3 DNA reads as TGTGCCAGCAGCTTCCTTAGCGGGGGCTTAAAAGAGACCCAGTACTTC.

The V call is TRBV28, the J call TRBJ1-5, with no clear D. Germline V gives CDR1 MDHEN, CDR2 SYDVKM. V was pared by 7 bases and J by 3 bases, with 10 bases between. CDR3 length: 13 amino acids. CDR3 sequence reads: CASTPWPNQPQHF. DNA for the CDR3: TGTGCCAGCACCCCATGGCCCAATCAGCCCCAGCATTTT.

This clone is a singleton in its sample. V gene TRBV9 combines with J gene TRBJ2-1; weak D call: TRBD1 (6 bases). CDR1 and CDR2 (germline): SGDLS, YYNGEE. V dropped 1 base and J dropped 0 bases, with 17 bases sitting between them. This CDR3 has 18 residues. The CDR3 sequence: CASSVSPGTPSSYNEQFF. CDR3 DNA: TGTGCCAGCAGCGTATCACCGGGGACACCGAGCTCCTACAATGAGCAGTTCTTC.

The genes are TRBV30 and TRBJ1-1; weak D call: TRBD1 (5 bases). The CDR3 consists of 12 residues. Deletions cut 1 base from V and 10 bases from J, with 13 bases between. The V gene's germline CDR1 is GTSNPN and CDR2 SVGIG (reference sequence). The CDR3 coding sequence is TGTGCCTGGAGTGGCGGGGACTTTGGAGCTTTCTTT. This codes for CAWSGGDFGAFF.